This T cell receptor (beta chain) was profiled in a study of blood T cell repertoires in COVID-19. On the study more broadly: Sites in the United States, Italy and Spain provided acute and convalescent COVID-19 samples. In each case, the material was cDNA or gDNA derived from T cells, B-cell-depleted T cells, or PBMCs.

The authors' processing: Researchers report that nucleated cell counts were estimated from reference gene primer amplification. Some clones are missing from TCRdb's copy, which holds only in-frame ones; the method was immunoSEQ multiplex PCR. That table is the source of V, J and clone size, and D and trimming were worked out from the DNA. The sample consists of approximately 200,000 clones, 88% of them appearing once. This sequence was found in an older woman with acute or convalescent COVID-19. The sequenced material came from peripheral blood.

The CDR3 DNA sequence: TGTGCCAGTAGTGCCTATGACAGGAGCTCCTATAATTCACCCCTCCACTTT. Protein: CASSAYDRSSYNSPLHF. This chain uses TRBV19 with TRBJ1-6; a possible D gene is TRBD1 (6 bases). V was cut by 5 bases and J by 0 bases, with 14 bases left in between. From germline, CDR1 is LNHDA and CDR2 SQIVND (reference sequence). This CDR3 region has 17 residues.